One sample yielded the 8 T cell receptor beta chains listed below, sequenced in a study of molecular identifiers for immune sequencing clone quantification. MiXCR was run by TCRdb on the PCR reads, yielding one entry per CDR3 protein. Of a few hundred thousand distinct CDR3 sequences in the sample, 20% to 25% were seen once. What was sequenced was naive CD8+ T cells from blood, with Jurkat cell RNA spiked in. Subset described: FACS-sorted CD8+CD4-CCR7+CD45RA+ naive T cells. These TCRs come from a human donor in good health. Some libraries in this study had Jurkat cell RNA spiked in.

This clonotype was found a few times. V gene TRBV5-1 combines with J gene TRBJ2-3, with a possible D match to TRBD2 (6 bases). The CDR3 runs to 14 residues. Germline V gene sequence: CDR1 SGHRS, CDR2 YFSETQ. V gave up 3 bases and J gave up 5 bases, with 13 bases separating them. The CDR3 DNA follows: TGCGCCAGCAGCTCCCGGGACTTGGGAGATACGCAGTATTTT. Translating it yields CASSSRDLGDTQYF.

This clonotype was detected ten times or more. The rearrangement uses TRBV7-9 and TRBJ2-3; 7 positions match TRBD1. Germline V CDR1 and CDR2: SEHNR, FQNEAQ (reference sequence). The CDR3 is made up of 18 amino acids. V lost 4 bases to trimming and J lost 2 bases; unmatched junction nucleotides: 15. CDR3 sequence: CASSSRHYGDSLTDTQYF. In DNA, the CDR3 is TGTGCCAGCAGCTCACGCCACTACGGGGACAGCCTCACAGATACGCAGTATTTT. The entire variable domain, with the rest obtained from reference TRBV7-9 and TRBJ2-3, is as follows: DTGVSQNPRHKITKRGQNVTFRCDPISEHNRLYWYRQTLGQGPEFLTYFQNEAQLEKSRLLSDRFSAERPKGSFSTLEIQRTEQGDSAMYLCASSSRHYGDSLTDTQYFGPGTRLTVL.

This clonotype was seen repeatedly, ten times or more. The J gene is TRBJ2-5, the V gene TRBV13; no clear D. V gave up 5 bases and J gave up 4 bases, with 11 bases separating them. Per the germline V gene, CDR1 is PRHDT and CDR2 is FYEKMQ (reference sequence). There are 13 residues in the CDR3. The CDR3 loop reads CASSPTGRETQYF. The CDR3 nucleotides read TGTGCCAGCAGCCCCACCGGCCGAGAGACCCAGTACTTC.

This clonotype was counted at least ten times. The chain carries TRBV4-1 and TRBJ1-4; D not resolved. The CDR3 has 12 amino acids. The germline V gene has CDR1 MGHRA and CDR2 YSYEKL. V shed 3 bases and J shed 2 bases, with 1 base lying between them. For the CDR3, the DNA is TGCGCCAGCAGCCATACTAATGAAAAACTGTTTTTT. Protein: CASSHTNEKLFF.

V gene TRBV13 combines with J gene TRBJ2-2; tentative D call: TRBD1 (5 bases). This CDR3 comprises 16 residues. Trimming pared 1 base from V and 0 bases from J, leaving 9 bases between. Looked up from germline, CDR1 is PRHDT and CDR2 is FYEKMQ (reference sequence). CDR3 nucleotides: TGTGCCAGCAGCTTAGAGGTCAGGGCGAACACCGGGGAGCTGTTTTTT. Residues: CASSLEVRANTGELFF.

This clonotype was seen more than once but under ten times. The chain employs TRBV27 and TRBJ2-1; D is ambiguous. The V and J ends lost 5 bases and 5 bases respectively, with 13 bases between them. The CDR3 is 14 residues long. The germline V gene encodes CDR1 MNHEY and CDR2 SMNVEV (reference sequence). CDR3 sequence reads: CASSAFSQHNEQFF. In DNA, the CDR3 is TGTGCCAGCAGTGCGTTTTCCCAGCACAATGAGCAGTTCTTC.

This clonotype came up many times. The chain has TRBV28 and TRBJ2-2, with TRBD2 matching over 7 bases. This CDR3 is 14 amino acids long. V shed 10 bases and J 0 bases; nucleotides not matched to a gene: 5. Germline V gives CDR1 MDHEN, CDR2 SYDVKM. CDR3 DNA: TGTGCCATCCTAGCGGAAGCGAACACCGGGGAGCTGTTTTTT. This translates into CAILAEANTGELFF.

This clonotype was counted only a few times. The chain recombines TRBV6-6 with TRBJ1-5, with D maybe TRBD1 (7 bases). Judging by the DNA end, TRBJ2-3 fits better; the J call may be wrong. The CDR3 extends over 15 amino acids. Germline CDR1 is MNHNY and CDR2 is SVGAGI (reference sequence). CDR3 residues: CASEEGQYGNQPQYF. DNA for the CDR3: TGTGCCAGCGAGGAGGGACAGTATGGCAATCAGCCCCAGTATTTT.